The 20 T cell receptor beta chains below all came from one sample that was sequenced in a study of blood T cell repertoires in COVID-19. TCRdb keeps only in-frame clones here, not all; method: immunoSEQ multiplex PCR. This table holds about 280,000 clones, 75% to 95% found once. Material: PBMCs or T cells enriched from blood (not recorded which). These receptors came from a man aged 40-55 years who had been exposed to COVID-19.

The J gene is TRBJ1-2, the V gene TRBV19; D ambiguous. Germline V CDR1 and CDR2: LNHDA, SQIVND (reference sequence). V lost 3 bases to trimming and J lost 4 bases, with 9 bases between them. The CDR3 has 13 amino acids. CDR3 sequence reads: CASSIPPLYGYTF. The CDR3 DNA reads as TGTGCCAGTAGTATCCCTCCACTCTATGGCTACACCTTC. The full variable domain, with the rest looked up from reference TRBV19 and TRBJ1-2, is DGGITQSPKYLFRKEGQNVTLSCEQNLNHDAMYWYRQDPGQGLRLIYYSQIVNDFQKGDIAEGYSVSREKKESFPLTVTSAQKNPTAFYLCASSIPPLYGYTFGSGTRLTVV.

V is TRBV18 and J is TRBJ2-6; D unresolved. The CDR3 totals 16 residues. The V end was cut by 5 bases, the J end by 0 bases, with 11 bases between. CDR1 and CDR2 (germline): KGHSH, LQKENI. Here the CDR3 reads CASSSRHNSGANVLTF. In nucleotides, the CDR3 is TGTGCCAGCTCAAGCCGACACAACTCTGGGGCCAACGTCCTGACTTTC.

The CDR3 loop reads CASNYRDSGRAGNIQYF. DNA of the CDR3: TGTGCCAGCAATTATCGGGATAGCGGGAGGGCCGGGAACATTCAGTACTTC. The chain employs TRBV28 and TRBJ2-4, with TRBD2 matching over 11 bases. CDR3 length equals 17 residues. Germline V lookup: CDR1 MDHEN, CDR2 SYDVKM. With V trimmed by 7 bases and J by 7 bases, 15 bases remained unmatched. The entire variable domain, with the rest obtained from reference TRBV28 and TRBJ2-4, is as follows: DVKVTQSSRYLVKRTGEKVFLECVQDMDHENMFWYRQDPGLGLRLIYFSYDVKMKEKGDIPEGYSVSREKKERFSLILESASTNQTSMYLCASNYRDSGRAGNIQYFGAGTRLSVL.

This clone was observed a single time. CDR3 protein: CASSQVQGLRSTLHF. In DNA, the CDR3 is TGTGCCAGCAGCCAAGTCCAGGGTCTTAGGTCAACCCTCCACTTT. The chain employs TRBV14 and TRBJ1-6; TRBD1 is a possible D gene (5 bases). V was pared by 1 base and J by 14 bases, with 18 bases between. Germline V gives CDR1 SGHDN, CDR2 FVKESK. The CDR3 is made up of 15 amino acids.

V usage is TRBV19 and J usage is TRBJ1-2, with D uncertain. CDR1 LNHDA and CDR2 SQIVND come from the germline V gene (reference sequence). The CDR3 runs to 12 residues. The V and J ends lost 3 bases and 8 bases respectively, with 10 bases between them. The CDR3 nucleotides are TGTGCCAGTAGTATGGCAGGTGGCGGCTACACCTTC. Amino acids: CASSMAGGGYTF.

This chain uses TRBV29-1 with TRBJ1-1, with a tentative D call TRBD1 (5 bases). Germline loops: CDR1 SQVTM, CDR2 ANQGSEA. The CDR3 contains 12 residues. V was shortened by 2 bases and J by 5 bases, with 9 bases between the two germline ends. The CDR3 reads CSVESGGTEAFF. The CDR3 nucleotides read TGCAGCGTTGAAAGCGGGGGGACTGAAGCTTTCTTT.

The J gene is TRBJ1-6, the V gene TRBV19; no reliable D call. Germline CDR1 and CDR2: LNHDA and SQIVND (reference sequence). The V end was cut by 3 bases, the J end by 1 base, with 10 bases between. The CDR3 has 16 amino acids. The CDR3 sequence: CASSIYRQSYNSPLHF. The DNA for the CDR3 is TGTGCCAGTAGTATTTACAGACAATCCTATAATTCACCCCTCCACTTT.

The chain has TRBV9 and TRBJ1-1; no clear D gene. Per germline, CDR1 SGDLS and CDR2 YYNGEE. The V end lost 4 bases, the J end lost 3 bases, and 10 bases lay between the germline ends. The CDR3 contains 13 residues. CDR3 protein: CASSPRDDTEAFF. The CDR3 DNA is TGTGCCAGCAGCCCCCGGGATGACACTGAAGCTTTCTTT.

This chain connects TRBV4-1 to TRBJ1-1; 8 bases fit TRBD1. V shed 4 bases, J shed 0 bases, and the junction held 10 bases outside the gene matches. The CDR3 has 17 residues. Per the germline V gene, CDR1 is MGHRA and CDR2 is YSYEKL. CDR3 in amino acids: CASSLRGSTGVNTEAFF. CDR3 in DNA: TGCGCCAGCAGCCTAAGGGGGTCGACAGGGGTGAACACTGAAGCTTTCTTT.

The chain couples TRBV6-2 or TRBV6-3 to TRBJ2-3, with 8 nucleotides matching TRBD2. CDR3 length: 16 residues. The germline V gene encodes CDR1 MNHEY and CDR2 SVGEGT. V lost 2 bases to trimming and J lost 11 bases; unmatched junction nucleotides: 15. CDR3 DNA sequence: TGTGCCAGCAGTTACGAATTAGCGGGGCCACATCAACAGCAGTATTTT. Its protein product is CASSYELAGPHQQQYF.

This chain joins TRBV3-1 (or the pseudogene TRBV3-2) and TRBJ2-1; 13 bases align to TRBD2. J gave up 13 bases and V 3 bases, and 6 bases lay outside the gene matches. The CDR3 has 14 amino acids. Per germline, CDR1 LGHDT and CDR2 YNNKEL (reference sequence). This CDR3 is CASSQRTSGRDQFF. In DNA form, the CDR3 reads TGTGCCAGCAGCCAGAGGACTAGCGGGAGAGACCAGTTCTTC.

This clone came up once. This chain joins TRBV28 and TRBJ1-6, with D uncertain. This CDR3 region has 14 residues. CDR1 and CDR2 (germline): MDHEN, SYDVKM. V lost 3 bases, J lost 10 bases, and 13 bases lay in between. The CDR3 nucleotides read TGTGCCAGCAGTTTGGGTCAGAGACTATCACCCCTCCACTTT. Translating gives CASSLGQRLSPLHF.

The chain's CDR3 is CASSYGVTDEQFF. As DNA, the CDR3 is TGCGCCAGCAGCTACGGGGTTACAGATGAGCAGTTCTTC. The V call is TRBV5-1, the J call TRBJ2-1, with D possibly being TRBD2 (5 bases). Germline V gene sequence: CDR1 SGHRS, CDR2 YFSETQ. The CDR3 consists of 13 residues. Trimming left V 3 bases short and J 8 bases short, with 12 bases between.

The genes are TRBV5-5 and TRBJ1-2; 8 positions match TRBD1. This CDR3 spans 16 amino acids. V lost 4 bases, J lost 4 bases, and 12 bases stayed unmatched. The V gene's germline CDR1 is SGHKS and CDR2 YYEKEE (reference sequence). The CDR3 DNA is TGTGCCAGCAGCCAGAGGGTGCAGGGGGCGATCTATGGCTACACCTTC. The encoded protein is CASSQRVQGAIYGYTF.

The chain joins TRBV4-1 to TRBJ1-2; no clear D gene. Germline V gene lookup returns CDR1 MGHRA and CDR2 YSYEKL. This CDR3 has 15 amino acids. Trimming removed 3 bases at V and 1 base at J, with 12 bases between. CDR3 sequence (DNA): TGCGCCAGCAGCCAGGCGATCACAGTTAACTATGGCTACACCTTC. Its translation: CASSQAITVNYGYTF.

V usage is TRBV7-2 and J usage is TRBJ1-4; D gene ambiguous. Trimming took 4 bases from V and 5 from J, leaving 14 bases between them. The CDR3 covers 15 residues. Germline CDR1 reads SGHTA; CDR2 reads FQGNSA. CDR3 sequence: CASSSRGVPNEKLFF. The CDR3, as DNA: TGTGCCAGCAGCTCCCGGGGTGTACCGAATGAAAAACTGTTTTTT.

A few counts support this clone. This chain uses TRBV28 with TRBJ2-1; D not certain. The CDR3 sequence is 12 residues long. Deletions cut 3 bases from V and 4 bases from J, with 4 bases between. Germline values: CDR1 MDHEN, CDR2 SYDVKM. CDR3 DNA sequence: TGTGCCAGCAGTTTGCAGTACAATGAGCAGTTCTTC. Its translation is CASSLQYNEQFF.

The CDR3 DNA follows: TGTGCCAGCAGCCCGACGGAGGTGACTGAAGCTTTCTTT. Amino acids: CASSPTEVTEAFF. The chain carries TRBV6-5 and TRBJ1-1; unclear D gene. Germline lookup yields CDR1 MNHEY and CDR2 SVGAGI. This CDR3 region has 13 residues. Trimming removed 6 bases at V and 5 bases at J, with 13 bases between.

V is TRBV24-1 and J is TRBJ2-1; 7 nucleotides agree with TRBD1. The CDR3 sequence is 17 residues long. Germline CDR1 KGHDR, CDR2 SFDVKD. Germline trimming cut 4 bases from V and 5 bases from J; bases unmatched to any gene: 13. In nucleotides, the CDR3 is TGTGCCACCAGTGACACGGACAGGTGGGGGCCTAACAATGAGCAGTTCTTC. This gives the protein CATSDTDRWGPNNEQFF.

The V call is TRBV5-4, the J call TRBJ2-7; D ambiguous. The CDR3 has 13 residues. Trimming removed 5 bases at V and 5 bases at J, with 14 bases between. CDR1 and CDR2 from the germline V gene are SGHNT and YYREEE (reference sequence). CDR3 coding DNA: TGTGCCAGCAGATTTAGCTTGGGTAACGAGCAGTACTTC. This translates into CASRFSLGNEQYF.